This TCR beta chain was captured by sequencing in a study of response to subunit inactivated influenza vaccine. TCRdb processed the RT-PCR reads anew with MiXCR; each CDR3 protein has one entry. The sample lists about 160,000 distinct CDR3 sequences, roughly 11% occurring once. This clonotype was counted many times. The CDR3 loop spans 12 amino acids. J gave up 3 bases and V 6 bases, and 1 base lay outside the gene matches. The specimen was non-naive T cells sorted from PBMCs, collected about 40 days after vaccination. This receptor was identified in a man aged 50-60 years who received an inactivated influenza vaccine. The chain joins TRBV12-3 or TRBV12-4 to TRBJ2-7; 8 bases align to TRBD1. CDR3 protein: CASRGQVYEQYF. In nucleotides, the CDR3 is TGTGCCAGCAGGGGACAGGTCTACGAGCAGTACTTC.